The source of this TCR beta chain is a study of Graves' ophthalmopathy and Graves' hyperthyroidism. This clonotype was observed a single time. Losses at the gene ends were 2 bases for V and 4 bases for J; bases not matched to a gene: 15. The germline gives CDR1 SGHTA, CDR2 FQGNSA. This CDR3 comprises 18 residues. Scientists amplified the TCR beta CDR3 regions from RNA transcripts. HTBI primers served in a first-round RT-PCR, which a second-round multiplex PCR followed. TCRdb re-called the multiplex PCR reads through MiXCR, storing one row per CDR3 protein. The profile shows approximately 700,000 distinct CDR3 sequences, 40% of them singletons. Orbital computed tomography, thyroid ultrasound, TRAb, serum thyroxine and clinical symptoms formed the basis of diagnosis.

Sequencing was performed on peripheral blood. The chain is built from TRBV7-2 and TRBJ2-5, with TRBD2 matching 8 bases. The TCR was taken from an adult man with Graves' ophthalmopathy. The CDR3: CASSLTSGGVSGGETQYF. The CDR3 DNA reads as TGTGCCAGCAGCTTAACATCCGGGGGCGTAAGCGGGGGAGAGACCCAGTACTTC.